The 10 T cell receptor beta chains reported below all come from one sample, sequenced in a study of Graves' ophthalmopathy and Graves' hyperthyroidism. As the template, RNA transcripts were used to amplify TCR beta CDR3 regions. The authors performed first-round RT-PCR with HTBI primers and then a second-round multiplex PCR. TCRdb independently ran MiXCR on the multiplex PCR reads; one entry per CDR3 protein. The table includes hundreds of thousands of distinct CDR3 sequences, over 15% detected once. The sample consisted of peripheral blood. These receptors came from a woman younger than 35 with stable Graves' hyperthyroidism.

The chain links TRBV12-3 or TRBV12-4 to TRBJ1-5; possible D gene TRBD1, 5 bases. The CDR3 extends over 14 amino acids. The V end was cut by 4 bases, the J end by 8 bases, with 15 bases between. CDR3 region: CASSSGRNSEPQHF. In nucleotides, the CDR3 is TGTGCCAGCAGTTCGGGACGAAACAGTGAGCCCCAGCATTTT.

This clonotype was seen ten or more times. V is TRBV6-5 and J is TRBJ2-5; D is ambiguous. Germline V gene data show CDR1 as MNHEY and CDR2 as SVGAGI. Trimming removed 0 bases from V and 3 bases from J, with 8 bases in between. The CDR3 is made up of 14 amino acids. The CDR3 region has the DNA TGTGCCAGCAGTTACTCGCCGCCAAAAGAGACCCAGTACTTC. Translation gives CASSYSPPKETQYF.

J is TRBJ2-2 and V is TRBV11-3; 11 nucleotides line up with TRBD2. The V segment lost 7 bases and the J segment 4 bases; nucleotides outside the gene matches: 5. This CDR3 has 15 residues. CDR1 and CDR2 from the germline V gene are SGHNT and YENEEA. The CDR3 nucleotides read TGTGCCAGCAAGACTAGCGGGGACGGCACCGGGGAGCTGTTTTTT. Its translation: CASKTSGDGTGELFF.

The chain employs TRBV7-8 and TRBJ1-1; 9 nucleotides align to TRBD1. V lost 5 bases, J lost 6 bases, and 7 bases stayed unmatched. There are 14 residues in the CDR3. CDR1 and CDR2 from the germline V gene are SGHVS and FQNEAQ. The CDR3 bases are TGTGCCAGCAGCGAGACAGGGGGATTTTCTGAAGCTTTCTTT. This encodes CASSETGGFSEAFF.

This clonotype was seen many times. The gene calls are TRBV2 and TRBJ1-1; TRBD1 matches at 8 bases. The germline CDR1 and CDR2 sequences are SNHLY and FYNNEI. V lost 3 bases and J lost 7; bases outside the gene matches: 4. The CDR3 is 13 residues long. The CDR3 sequence is CASSDQGAGEAFF. CDR3 coding DNA: TGTGCCAGCAGTGACCAGGGGGCCGGTGAAGCTTTCTTT.

This clonotype was seen at least ten times. V is TRBV6-5 and J is TRBJ2-7, with 7 positions matching TRBD1. The length of the CDR3 is 15 residues. The trim removed 6 bases at V and 1 base at J, leaving 9 bases unmatched. Germline V CDR1 and CDR2: MNHEY, SVGAGI. As DNA, the CDR3 is TGTGCCAGCAGACACTCGCCAGGGGGATCCTACGAGCAGTACTTC. Its protein is CASRHSPGGSYEQYF.

This clonotype has ten or more counts. The chain couples TRBV20-1 to TRBJ2-7; 13 nucleotides align to TRBD2. V lost 0 bases to trimming and J lost 12 bases; unmatched junction nucleotides: 17. Germline loops: CDR1 DFQATT, CDR2 SNEGSKA (reference sequence). The CDR3 is 17 residues long. CDR3 in DNA: TGCAGTGCTAGAGATCGCGTAGACCAGGGACTAGCGGGGCTTTGGTACTTC. This translates into CSARDRVDQGLAGLWYF.

This clonotype was counted many times. The rearrangement joins TRBV6-1 to TRBJ1-2; possible D gene TRBD1, 6 bases. The CDR3 loop spans 18 amino acids. V lost 1 base, J lost 4 bases, and 22 bases lay in between. CDR1 and CDR2 (germline): MNHNS, SASEGT. CDR3: CASSEEGIRGAPIYGYTF. The CDR3 DNA follows: TGTGCCAGCAGTGAAGAGGGCATTAGGGGGGCCCCTATCTATGGCTACACCTTC.

At least ten counts were recorded for this clonotype. The gene calls are TRBV5-1 and TRBJ1-2; no clear D. CDR1 is SGHRS and CDR2 is YFSETQ in the germline V gene. Trimming stripped 4 bases from V and 8 bases from J, with 18 bases between. CDR3 length: 14 amino acids. CDR3 residues: CASSPPGETKGYTF. CDR3 sequence (DNA): TGCGCCAGCAGCCCCCCGGGAGAGACGAAGGGCTACACCTTC.

The V call is TRBV15, the J call TRBJ2-7; tentative D call: TRBD2 (5 bases). CDR1 LNHNV and CDR2 YYDKDF come from the germline V gene (reference sequence). V was pared by 0 bases and J by 5 bases, with 14 bases between. CDR3 length: 15 residues. The CDR3 is CATSRDFEGVHEQYF. The CDR3 DNA reads TGTGCCACCAGCAGAGATTTTGAGGGCGTCCACGAGCAGTACTTC.